Each of the 26 T cell receptor beta chains below was sequenced from the same sample in a study of CD8 T cells in Susac syndrome. Random-hexamer reverse transcription was applied to about 0.45 to 1 ug RNA. TCRdb used MiXCR to reprocess the immunoSEQ multiplex PCR reads, holding one entry per CDR3 protein. Among about 150,000 distinct CDR3 sequences listed, 95% were seen once. Sequencing was carried out using CD4+ T cells from PBMCs. The receptors stem from a human donor with multiple sclerosis.

V and J are TRBV11-2 and TRBJ1-2, with unresolved D. The CDR3 totals 15 residues. Looked up from germline, CDR1 is SGHAT and CDR2 is FQNNGV. V was shortened by 4 bases and J by 3 bases, with 15 bases between the two germline ends. The DNA for the CDR3 is TGTGCCAGCAGCTCGACGGGGAGGGCTGACTATGGCTACACCTTC. The encoded protein is CASSSTGRADYGYTF.

This chain connects TRBV5-1 to TRBJ2-5; 7 bases agree with TRBD1. Germline V gene sequence: CDR1 SGHRS, CDR2 YFSETQ. V lost 4 bases, J lost 3 bases, and 6 bases stayed unmatched. The CDR3 spans 14 residues. The CDR3 region has the DNA TGCGCCAGCAGCCCCACGACAGGGAAAGAGACCCAGTACTTC. Encoded protein: CASSPTTGKETQYF.

The chain links TRBV27 to TRBJ2-1; 9 nucleotides line up with TRBD2. The CDR3 has 15 amino acids. CDR1 is MNHEY, CDR2 SMNVEV, per germline (reference sequence). J lost 3 bases, V lost 3 bases, and 3 bases had no gene match. The CDR3 nucleotides read TGTGCCAGCAGTTTGGGACTAGCAGTCTACAATGAGCAGTTCTTC. This codes for CASSLGLAVYNEQFF.

This chain links TRBV18 with TRBJ2-1; D is unclear. Trimming took off 2 bases at V and 5 bases at J, with 7 bases between the two ends. This CDR3 comprises 13 residues. Germline CDR1 is KGHSH and CDR2 is LQKENI. In DNA form, the CDR3 reads TGTGCCAGCTCACCAAGCAGAGACAATGAGCAGTTCTTC. Protein sequence: CASSPSRDNEQFF.

CDR3 nucleotide sequence: TGTGCCAGCAGCTTCGTACAGGGCTCCGAGCAGTACTTC. It translates to CASSFVQGSEQYF. J is TRBJ2-7 and V is TRBV5-4, with D possibly matching TRBD1 (6 bases). Trimming removed 2 bases at V and 6 bases at J, with 12 bases between. Germline V gene data show CDR1 as SGHNT and CDR2 as YYREEE (reference sequence). The CDR3 is 13 amino acids.

This rearrangement joins TRBV2 to TRBJ2-4; D gene ambiguous. The V gene's germline CDR1 is SNHLY and CDR2 FYNNEI. The CDR3 extends over 14 amino acids. V gave up 6 bases and J gave up 0 bases, with 9 bases separating them. CDR3 in amino acids: CASRSVLAKNIQYF. Written as DNA, the CDR3 is TGTGCCAGCAGATCGGTCCTAGCCAAAAACATTCAGTACTTC.

This chain links TRBV27 with TRBJ2-1; 11 bases agree with TRBD2. This CDR3 has 16 amino acids. Looked up from germline, CDR1 is MNHEY and CDR2 is SMNVEV (reference sequence). V shed 3 bases, J shed 5 bases, and the junction held 6 bases outside the gene matches. The CDR3 DNA reads as TGTGCCAGCAGTTTGGGGCGACTAGCGGGACACAATGAGCAGTTCTTC. This codes for CASSLGRLAGHNEQFF.

The chain uses TRBV2 and TRBJ1-6; D gene uncertain. The CDR3 consists of 12 residues. Germline V CDR1 and CDR2: SNHLY, FYNNEI. V shed 6 bases and J shed 10 bases, with 10 bases lying between them. CDR3 protein: CASRGVGSPLHF. CDR3 coding DNA: TGTGCCAGCAGGGGAGTCGGCTCACCCCTCCACTTT.

V gene TRBV4-2 combines with J gene TRBJ2-1, with no clear D. Trimming took 1 base from V and 9 from J, leaving 10 bases between them. This CDR3 spans 13 amino acids. CDR1 is LGHNA and CDR2 is YNFKEQ in the germline V gene. CDR3 coding DNA: TGTGCCAGCAGCCAAGTAGGCGGAGTTGAGCAGTTCTTC. Translated, it gives CASSQVGGVEQFF.

The chain employs TRBV7-2 and TRBJ1-2, with D unclear. V was cut by 0 bases and J by 7 bases, with 12 bases left in between. Looked up from germline, CDR1 is SGHTA and CDR2 is FQGNSA. The CDR3 loop spans 14 amino acids. The CDR3 DNA is TGTGCCAGCAGCTTAGCGGTGGCTCGGGGTGGCTACACCTTC. Its translation is CASSLAVARGGYTF.

This clonotype is a singleton in its sample. The chain uses TRBV7-2 and TRBJ1-5; no firm D call. V was cut by 4 bases and J by 9 bases, with 13 bases left in between. Germline CDR1 and CDR2: SGHTA and FQGNSA. CDR3 length equals 13 residues. CDR3 protein: CASSSRTDGPQHF. CDR3 nucleotides: TGTGCCAGCAGCTCCCGGACCGACGGGCCCCAGCATTTT. Drawing the rest from reference TRBV7-2 and TRBJ1-5, the complete variable domain is GAGVSQSPSNKVTEKGKDVELRCDPISGHTALYWYRQSLGQGLEFLIYFQGNSAPDKSGLPSDRFSAERTGGSVSTLTIQRTQQEDSAVYLCASSSRTDGPQHFGDGTRLSIL.

The chain links TRBV3-1 to TRBJ2-7; a weak D match, TRBD1 (6 bases). Per the germline V gene, CDR1 is LGHDT and CDR2 is YNNKEL (reference sequence). Deletions cut 1 base from V and 6 bases from J, with 10 bases between. CDR3 size: 13 residues. CDR3 region: CASSQGGQFEQYF. The CDR3 region has the DNA TGTGCCAGCAGCCAAGGGGGACAATTCGAGCAGTACTTC.

V and J are TRBV20-1 and TRBJ2-5, with D perhaps given as TRBD1 or TRBD2 (5 bases each). Trimming shortened V by 4 bases and J by 5 bases, and 11 bases separated the two germline ends. Per germline, CDR1 DFQATT and CDR2 SNEGSKA (reference sequence). This CDR3 is 12 amino acids long. CDR3 residues: CSATGTAETQYF. CDR3 sequence (DNA): TGCAGTGCTACAGGGACGGCGGAGACCCAGTACTTC.

This rearrangement joins TRBV6-1 to TRBJ2-1; 9 bases map to TRBD2. Trimming cost V 7 bases and J 1 base; bases outside gene matches: 17. The germline V gene encodes CDR1 MNHNS and CDR2 SASEGT. The CDR3 sequence is 19 residues long. The CDR3 protein is CASKRGGGSGRSSYNEQFF. CDR3 in DNA: TGTGCCAGCAAACGTGGAGGGGGTAGCGGGAGATCATCCTACAATGAGCAGTTCTTC.

As regards this clonotype: One junction end disagrees with the germline gene, perhaps due to a read error. The chain uses TRBV12-3 or TRBV12-4 and TRBJ1-1, with D possibly being TRBD1 (5 bases). This CDR3 has 14 amino acids. CDR3 DNA: TGTGCCAGCAGTCTAGCGGGGGTAAACACTGAAGCTTTCTTT. Translated: CASSLAGVNTEAFF.

This chain uses TRBV3-1 with TRBJ2-5, with D perhaps assigned TRBD1 or TRBD2 (5 bases each). The CDR3 has 16 residues. CDR1 is LGHDT and CDR2 is YNNKEL in the germline V gene (reference sequence). Trimming left V 3 bases short and J 4 bases short, with 18 bases between. The CDR3 bases are TGTGCCAGCAGCCAGATGTGGGAGAGGGGTCGAGAGACCCAGTACTTC. Protein product: CASSQMWERGRETQYF.

The chain employs TRBV9 and TRBJ1-2; D is possibly TRBD1 (5 bases). The germline V gene has CDR1 SGDLS and CDR2 YYNGEE. Between the trimmed V and J ends, which lost 0 bases and 0 bases, there was a span of 12 bases. This CDR3 has 16 residues. CDR3 coding DNA: TGTGCCAGCAGCGTAGGCAACAGGATAGCTAACTATGGCTACACCTTC. Its protein product is CASSVGNRIANYGYTF. Supplemented by reference TRBV9 and TRBJ1-2, the full variable domain reads DSGVTQTPKHLITATGQRVTLRCSPRSGDLSVYWYQQSLDQGLQFLIQYYNGEERAKGNILERFSAQQFPDLHSELNLSSLELGDSALYFCASSVGNRIANYGYTFGSGTRLTVV.

The gene calls are TRBV9 and TRBJ2-5; D is uncertain. Germline assignment: CDR1 SGDLS and CDR2 YYNGEE. The CDR3 loop spans 15 amino acids. V was trimmed by 0 bases and J by 5 bases, leaving 14 bases between them. The CDR3 sequence: CASSVEPSGLETQYF. The CDR3 nucleotides read TGTGCCAGCAGCGTAGAACCCTCCGGGTTGGAGACCCAGTACTTC.

J is TRBJ2-2 and V is TRBV30, with no clear D. The CDR3 sequence is 10 residues long. V was trimmed by 4 bases and J by 6 bases, leaving 3 bases between them. Germline values: CDR1 GTSNPN, CDR2 SVGIG (reference sequence). The CDR3 spells CAWNSGELFF. DNA of the CDR3: TGTGCCTGGAATTCCGGGGAGCTGTTTTTT.

This chain uses TRBV12-3 or TRBV12-4 with TRBJ1-2; the D is unclear. Trimming removed 1 base at V and 4 bases at J, with 10 bases between. This CDR3 region has 14 residues. The CDR3: CASSLGRRFYGYTF. The CDR3 DNA reads as TGTGCCAGCAGTTTAGGACGGCGATTCTATGGCTACACCTTC.

V usage is TRBV2 and J usage is TRBJ2-5; 7 bases are a match to TRBD2. Germline lookup yields CDR1 SNHLY and CDR2 FYNNEI. CDR3 size: 13 residues. The ends lost 4 bases at V and 4 bases at J; junction bases unmatched: 3. CDR3: CASSAPSGETQYF. The CDR3 nucleotides are TGTGCCAGCAGTGCTCCTAGCGGAGAGACCCAGTACTTC.

This chain uses TRBV7-2 with TRBJ2-7; 8 nucleotides agree with TRBD1. The CDR3 has 13 amino acids. Germline assignment: CDR1 SGHTA and CDR2 FQGNSA. J lost 6 bases, V lost 5 bases, and 6 bases had no gene match. The CDR3 DNA sequence: TGTGCCAGCAGCCGACAGGGGAAGGCCGAGCAGTACTTC. As protein: CASSRQGKAEQYF.

The gene calls are TRBV25-1 and TRBJ1-6, with unresolved D. V was pared by 0 bases and J by 9 bases, with 12 bases between. The V gene's germline CDR1 is MGHDK and CDR2 SYGVNS. The CDR3 is 15 amino acids. CDR3 residues: CASSEYKGISSPLHF. Here the CDR3 DNA reads TGTGCCAGCAGTGAATATAAAGGGATCTCTTCACCCCTCCACTTT.

The chain couples TRBV6-2 or TRBV6-3 to TRBJ1-4; D is undetermined. The ends were cut back, 7 bases at V and 7 bases at J, with 13 bases in the middle. The CDR3 has 13 residues. Germline CDR1 and CDR2: MNHEY and SVGEGT. For the CDR3, the DNA is TGTGCCAGCACCCGGAGCTCCCGTGAAAAACTGTTTTTT. Translating it yields CASTRSSREKLFF.

The chain uses TRBV12-3 or TRBV12-4 and TRBJ2-1; 7 nucleotides agree with TRBD1. V gave up 0 bases and J gave up 5 bases; unmatched junction bases: 4. The CDR3 extends over 15 amino acids. The CDR3 sequence: CASSLAGGVNNEQFF. The CDR3 nucleotides read TGTGCCAGCAGTTTAGCAGGGGGCGTAAACAATGAGCAGTTCTTC.

The genes are TRBV7-2 and TRBJ1-2; tentative D call: TRBD1 (6 bases). V lost 5 bases and J 4 bases, leaving 20 bases between the germline ends. The CDR3 is made up of 16 amino acids. Germline CDR1 and CDR2: SGHTA and FQGNSA. The CDR3 is CASSPAGTGQTYGYTF. The CDR3 bases are TGTGCCAGCAGCCCAGCAGGAACAGGACAGACCTATGGCTACACCTTC.